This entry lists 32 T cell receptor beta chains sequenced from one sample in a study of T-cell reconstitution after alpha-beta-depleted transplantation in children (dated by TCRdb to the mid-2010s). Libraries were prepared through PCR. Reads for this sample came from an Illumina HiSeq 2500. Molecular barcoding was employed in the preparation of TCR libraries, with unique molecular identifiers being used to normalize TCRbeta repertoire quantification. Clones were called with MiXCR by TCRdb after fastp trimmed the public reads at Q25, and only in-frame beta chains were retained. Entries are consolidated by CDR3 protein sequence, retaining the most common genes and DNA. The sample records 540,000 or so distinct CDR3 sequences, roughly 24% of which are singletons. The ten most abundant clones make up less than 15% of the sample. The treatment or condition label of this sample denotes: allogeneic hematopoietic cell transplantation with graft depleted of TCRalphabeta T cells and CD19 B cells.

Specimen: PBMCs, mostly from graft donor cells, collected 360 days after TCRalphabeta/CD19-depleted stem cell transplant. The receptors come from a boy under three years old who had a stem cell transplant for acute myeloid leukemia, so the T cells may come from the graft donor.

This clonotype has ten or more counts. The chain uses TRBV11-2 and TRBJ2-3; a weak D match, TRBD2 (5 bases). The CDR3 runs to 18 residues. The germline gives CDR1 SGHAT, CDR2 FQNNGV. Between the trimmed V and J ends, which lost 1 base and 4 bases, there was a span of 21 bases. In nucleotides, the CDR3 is TGTGCCAGCAGCTTAGTCCCCGTTGGAGCGGCAGAGGCAGATACGCAGTATTTT. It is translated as CASSLVPVGAAEADTQYF.

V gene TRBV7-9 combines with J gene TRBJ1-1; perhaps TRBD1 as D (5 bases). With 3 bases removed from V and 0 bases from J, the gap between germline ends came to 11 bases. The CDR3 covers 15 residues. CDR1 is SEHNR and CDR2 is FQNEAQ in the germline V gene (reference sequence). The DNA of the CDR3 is TGTGCCAGCAGCTTCTCCACAGGCCTGAACACTGAAGCTTTCTTT. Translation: CASSFSTGLNTEAFF.

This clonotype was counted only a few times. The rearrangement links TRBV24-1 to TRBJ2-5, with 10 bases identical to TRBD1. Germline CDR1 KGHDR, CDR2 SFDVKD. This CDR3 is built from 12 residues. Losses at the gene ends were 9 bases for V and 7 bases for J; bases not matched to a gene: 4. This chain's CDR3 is CATGDRGPTQYF. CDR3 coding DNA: TGTGCCACCGGAGACAGGGGGCCGACCCAGTACTTC.

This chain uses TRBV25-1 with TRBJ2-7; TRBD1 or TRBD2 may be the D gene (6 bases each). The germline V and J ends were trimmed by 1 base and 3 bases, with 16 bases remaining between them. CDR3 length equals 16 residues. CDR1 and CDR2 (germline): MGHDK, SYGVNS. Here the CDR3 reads CASSEFNGGGLYEQYF. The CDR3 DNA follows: TGTGCCAGCAGTGAATTTAACGGAGGGGGGCTCTACGAGCAGTACTTC.

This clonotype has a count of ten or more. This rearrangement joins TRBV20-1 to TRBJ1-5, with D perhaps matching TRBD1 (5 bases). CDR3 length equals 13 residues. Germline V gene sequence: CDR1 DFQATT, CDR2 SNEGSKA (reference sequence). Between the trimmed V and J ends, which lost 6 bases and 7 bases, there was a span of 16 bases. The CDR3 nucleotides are TGCAGTGCCTACCTCGGGGGTGGGCAGCCCCAGCATTTT. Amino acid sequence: CSAYLGGGQPQHF.

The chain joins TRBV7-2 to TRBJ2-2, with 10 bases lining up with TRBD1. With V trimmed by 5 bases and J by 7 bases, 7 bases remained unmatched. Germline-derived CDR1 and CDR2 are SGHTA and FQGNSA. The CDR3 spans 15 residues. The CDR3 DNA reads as TGTGCCAGCAGCCGTCGGACAGGGGGGATCGGGGAGCTGTTTTTT. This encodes CASSRRTGGIGELFF.

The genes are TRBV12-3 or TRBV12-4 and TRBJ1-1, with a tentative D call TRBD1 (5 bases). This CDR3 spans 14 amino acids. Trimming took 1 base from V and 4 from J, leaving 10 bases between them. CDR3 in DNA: TGTGCCAGCAGTTTAGGCGGGACGAGCACTGAAGCTTTCTTT. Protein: CASSLGGTSTEAFF.

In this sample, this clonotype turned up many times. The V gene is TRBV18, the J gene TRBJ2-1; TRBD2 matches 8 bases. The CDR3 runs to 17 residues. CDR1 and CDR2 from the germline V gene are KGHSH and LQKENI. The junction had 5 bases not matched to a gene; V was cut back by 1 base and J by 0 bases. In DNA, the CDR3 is TGTGCCAGCTCACCACTGATACGGGGGGGCTCCTACAATGAGCAGTTCTTC. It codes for CASSPLIRGGSYNEQFF.

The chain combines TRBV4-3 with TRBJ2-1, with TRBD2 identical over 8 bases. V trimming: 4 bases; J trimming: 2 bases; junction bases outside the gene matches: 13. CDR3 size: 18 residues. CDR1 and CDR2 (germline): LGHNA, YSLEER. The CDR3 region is CASSLGATSGFPYNEQFF. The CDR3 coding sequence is TGCGCCAGCAGCCTGGGGGCTACTAGCGGTTTCCCCTACAATGAGCAGTTCTTC.

This CDR3 reads CASSLGDRLYEQYF. CDR3 sequence (DNA): TGTGCCAGCAGTTTAGGGGACAGGTTATACGAGCAGTACTTC. The chain employs TRBV12-3 or TRBV12-4 and TRBJ2-7; 8 nucleotides match TRBD1. The V and J ends lost 1 base and 4 bases, in that order; junction bases with no gene match: 3. The CDR3 has 14 amino acids.

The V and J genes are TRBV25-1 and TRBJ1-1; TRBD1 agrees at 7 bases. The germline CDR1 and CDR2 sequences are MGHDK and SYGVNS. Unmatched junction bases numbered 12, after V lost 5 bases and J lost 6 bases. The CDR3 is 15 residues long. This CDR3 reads CASSYSGGPVPEAFF. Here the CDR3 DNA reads TGTGCCAGCAGTTATTCAGGGGGGCCTGTCCCTGAAGCTTTCTTT.

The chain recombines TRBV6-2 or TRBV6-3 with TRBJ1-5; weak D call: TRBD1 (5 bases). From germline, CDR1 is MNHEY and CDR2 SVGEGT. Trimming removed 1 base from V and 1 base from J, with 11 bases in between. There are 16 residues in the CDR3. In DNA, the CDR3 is TGTGCCAGCAGTTACTGGGGGTTTCAGAGCAATCAGCCCCAGCATTTT. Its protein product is CASSYWGFQSNQPQHF.

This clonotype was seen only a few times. CDR3 protein: CASSHPAPLYTGELFF. The CDR3 DNA sequence: TGTGCCAGCAGCCATCCAGCTCCACTCTACACCGGGGAGCTGTTTTTT. The rearrangement links TRBV7-6 to TRBJ2-2; D is ambiguous. This CDR3 has 16 amino acids. CDR1 is SGHVS, CDR2 FNYEAQ, per germline. Trimming cost V 5 bases and J 3 bases, with 16 bases left between them.

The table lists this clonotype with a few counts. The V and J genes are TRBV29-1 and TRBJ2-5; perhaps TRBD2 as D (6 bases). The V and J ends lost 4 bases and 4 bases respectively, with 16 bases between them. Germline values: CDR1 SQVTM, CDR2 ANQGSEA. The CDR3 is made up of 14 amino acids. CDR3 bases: TGCAGCGTTGCTCCGGGAGATCGGGGAGAGACCCAGTACTTC. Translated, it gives CSVAPGDRGETQYF.

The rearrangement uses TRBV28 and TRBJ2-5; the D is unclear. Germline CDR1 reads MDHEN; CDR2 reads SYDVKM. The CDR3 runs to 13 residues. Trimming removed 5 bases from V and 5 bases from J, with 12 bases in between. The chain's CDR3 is CASSPRVVETQYF. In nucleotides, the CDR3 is TGTGCCAGCAGTCCTAGGGTTGTGGAGACCCAGTACTTC.

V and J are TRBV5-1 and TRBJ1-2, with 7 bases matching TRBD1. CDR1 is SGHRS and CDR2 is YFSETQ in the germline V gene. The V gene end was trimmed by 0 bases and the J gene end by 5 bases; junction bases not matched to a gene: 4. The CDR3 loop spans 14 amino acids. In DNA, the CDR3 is TGCGCCAGCAGCTTGGGGCAGGGGGTTTATGGCTACACCTTC. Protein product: CASSLGQGVYGYTF.

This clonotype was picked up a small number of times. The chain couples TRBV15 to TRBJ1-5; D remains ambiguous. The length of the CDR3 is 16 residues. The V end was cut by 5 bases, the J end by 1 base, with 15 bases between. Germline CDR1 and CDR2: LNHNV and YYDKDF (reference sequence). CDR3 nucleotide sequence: TGTGCCACCAGCGGTTACAAGGGTAGGAGCAATCAGCCCCAGCATTTT. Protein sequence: CATSGYKGRSNQPQHF.

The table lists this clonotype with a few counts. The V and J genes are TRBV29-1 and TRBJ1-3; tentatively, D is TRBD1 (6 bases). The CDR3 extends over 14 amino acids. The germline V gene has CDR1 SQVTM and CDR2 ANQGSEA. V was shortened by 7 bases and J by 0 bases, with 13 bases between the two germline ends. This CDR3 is CSAVQGSSGNTIYF. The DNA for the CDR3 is TGCAGCGCAGTACAGGGCAGCTCTGGAAACACCATATATTTT.

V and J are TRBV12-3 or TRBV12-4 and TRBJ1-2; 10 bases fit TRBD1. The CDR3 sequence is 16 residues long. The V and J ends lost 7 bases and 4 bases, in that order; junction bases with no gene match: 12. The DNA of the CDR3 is TGTGCCAGCACCCCAGGGGGGACAGGGGATATCTATGGCTACACCTTC. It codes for CASTPGGTGDIYGYTF.

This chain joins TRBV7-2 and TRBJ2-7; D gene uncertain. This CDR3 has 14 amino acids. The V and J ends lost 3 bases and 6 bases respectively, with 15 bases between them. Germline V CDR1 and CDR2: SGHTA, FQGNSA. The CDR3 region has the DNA TGTGCCAGCAGCTTGATAGGGCCCTCCGGCGAGCAGTACGTC. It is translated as CASSLIGPSGEQYV.

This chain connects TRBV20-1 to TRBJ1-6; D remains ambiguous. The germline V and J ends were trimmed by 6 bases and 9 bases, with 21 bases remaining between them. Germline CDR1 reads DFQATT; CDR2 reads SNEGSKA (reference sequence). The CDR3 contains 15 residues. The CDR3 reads CSARPRLAVSSPLHF. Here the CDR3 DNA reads TGCAGTGCCAGACCCCGACTGGCAGTCAGTTCACCCCTCCACTTT.

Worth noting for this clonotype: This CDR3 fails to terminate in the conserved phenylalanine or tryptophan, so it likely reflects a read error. CDR3 sequence reads: CASSYSNTVLGYTY. The CDR3 DNA reads as TGTGCCAGCAGTTACTCGAACACAGTTCTTGGCTACACCTAC. The J gene is TRBJ1-2, the V gene TRBV6-5; no reliable D call. The CDR3 covers 14 residues. The V end was cut by 0 bases, the J end by 7 bases, with 12 bases between. Germline-derived CDR1 and CDR2 are MNHEY and SVGAGI.

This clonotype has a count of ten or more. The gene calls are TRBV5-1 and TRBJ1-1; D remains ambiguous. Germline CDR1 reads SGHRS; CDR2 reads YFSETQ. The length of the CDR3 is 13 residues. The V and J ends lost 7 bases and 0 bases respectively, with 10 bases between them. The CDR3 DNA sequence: TGCGCCAGCTGTTCCCAACTGAACACTGAAGCTTTCTTT. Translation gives CASCSQLNTEAFF.

For the CDR3, the DNA is TGTGCCAGCAGTGACCTTGGGGGTATGAGAACCGGGGAGCTGTTTTTT. Amino acids: CASSDLGGMRTGELFF. This chain links TRBV25-1 with TRBJ2-2, with D perhaps given as TRBD1 or TRBD2 (5 bases each). V lost 3 bases and J lost 5, with 16 bases in between. Per germline, CDR1 MGHDK and CDR2 SYGVNS. The CDR3 is made up of 16 amino acids.

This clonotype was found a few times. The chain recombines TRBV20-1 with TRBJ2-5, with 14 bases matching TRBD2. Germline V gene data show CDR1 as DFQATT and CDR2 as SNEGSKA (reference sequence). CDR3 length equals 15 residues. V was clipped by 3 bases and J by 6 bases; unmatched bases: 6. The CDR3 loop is CSARLGLAGAKTQYF. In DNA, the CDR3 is TGCAGTGCTAGGCTGGGACTAGCGGGGGCCAAGACCCAGTACTTC.

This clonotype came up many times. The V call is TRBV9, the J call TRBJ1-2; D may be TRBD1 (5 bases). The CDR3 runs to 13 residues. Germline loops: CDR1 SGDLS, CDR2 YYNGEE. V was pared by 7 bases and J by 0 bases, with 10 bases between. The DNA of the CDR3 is TGTGCCAGCGGGACGGAACCTAACTATGGCTACACCTTC. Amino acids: CASGTEPNYGYTF. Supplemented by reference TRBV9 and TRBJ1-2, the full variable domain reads DSGVTQTPKHLITATGQRVTLRCSPRSGDLSVYWYQQSLDQGLQFLIQYYNGEERAKGNILERFSAQQFPDLHSELNLSSLELGDSALYFCASGTEPNYGYTFGSGTRLTVV.

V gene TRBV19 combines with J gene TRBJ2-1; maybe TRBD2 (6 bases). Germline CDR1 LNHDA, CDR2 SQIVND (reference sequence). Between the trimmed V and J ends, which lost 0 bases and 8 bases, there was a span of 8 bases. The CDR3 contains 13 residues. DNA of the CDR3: TGTGCCAGTAGTATAGACAGGGAGGATGAGCAGTTCTTC. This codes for CASSIDREDEQFF.

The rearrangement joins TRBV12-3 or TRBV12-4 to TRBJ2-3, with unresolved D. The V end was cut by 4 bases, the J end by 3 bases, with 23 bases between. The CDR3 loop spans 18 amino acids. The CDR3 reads CASSSMPPTDLGTDTQYF. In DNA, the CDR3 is TGTGCCAGCAGTTCCATGCCCCCAACCGATCTTGGGACAGATACGCAGTATTTT.

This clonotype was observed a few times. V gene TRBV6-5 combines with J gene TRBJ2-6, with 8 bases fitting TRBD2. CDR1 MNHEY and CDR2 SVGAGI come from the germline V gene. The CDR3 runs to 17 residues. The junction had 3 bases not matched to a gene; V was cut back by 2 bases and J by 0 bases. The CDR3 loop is CASSYRGGPSGANVLTF. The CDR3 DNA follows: TGTGCCAGCAGTTACCGGGGGGGTCCCTCTGGGGCCAACGTCCTGACTTTC.

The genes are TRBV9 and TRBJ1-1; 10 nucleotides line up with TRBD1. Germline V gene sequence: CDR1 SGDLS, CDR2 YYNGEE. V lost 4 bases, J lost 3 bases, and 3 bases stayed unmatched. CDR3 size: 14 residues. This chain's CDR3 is CASSRQGAYTEAFF. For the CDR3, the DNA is TGTGCCAGCAGCCGACAGGGGGCCTACACTGAAGCTTTCTTT. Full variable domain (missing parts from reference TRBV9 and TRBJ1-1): DSGVTQTPKHLITATGQRVTLRCSPRSGDLSVYWYQQSLDQGLQFLIQYYNGEERAKGNILERFSAQQFPDLHSELNLSSLELGDSALYFCASSRQGAYTEAFFGQGTRLTVV.

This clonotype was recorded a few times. Here the CDR3 reads CASSELGGPYGYTF. The CDR3, as DNA: TGTGCCAGCAGTGAATTGGGGGGCCCCTATGGCTACACCTTC. The chain is built from TRBV6-1 and TRBJ1-2; possible D gene TRBD1, 6 bases. The length of the CDR3 is 14 residues. Germline V CDR1 and CDR2: MNHNS, SASEGT. V lost 2 bases and J 4 bases, leaving 11 bases between the germline ends.

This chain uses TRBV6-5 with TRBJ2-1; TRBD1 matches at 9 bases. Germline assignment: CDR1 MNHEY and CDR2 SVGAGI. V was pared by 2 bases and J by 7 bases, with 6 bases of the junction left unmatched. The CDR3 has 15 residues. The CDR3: CASSYEQGARNEQFF. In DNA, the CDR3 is TGTGCCAGCAGTTACGAACAGGGGGCTCGGAATGAGCAGTTCTTC.